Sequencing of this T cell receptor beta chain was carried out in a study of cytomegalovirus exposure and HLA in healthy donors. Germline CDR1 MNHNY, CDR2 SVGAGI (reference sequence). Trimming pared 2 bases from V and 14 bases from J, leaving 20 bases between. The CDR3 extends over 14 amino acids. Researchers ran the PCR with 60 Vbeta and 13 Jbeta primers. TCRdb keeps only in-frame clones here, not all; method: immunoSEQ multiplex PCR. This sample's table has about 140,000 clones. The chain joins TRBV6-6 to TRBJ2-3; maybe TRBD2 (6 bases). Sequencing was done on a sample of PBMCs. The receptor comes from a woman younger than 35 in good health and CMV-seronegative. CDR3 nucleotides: TGTGCCAGCAGTTACCTCGATAAGACTAGTGGTTGGTATTTT. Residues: CASSYLDKTSGWYF.